A single sample gave rise to the 5 T cell receptor beta chains below, sequenced in a study of a mutant IDH1 vaccine in newly diagnosed glioma. No antigen has been assigned to these receptors. The method was immunoSEQ multiplex PCR; TCRdb's version includes in-frame clones alone and lacks a portion of them. Of 40,000 to 55,000 clones in the sample, around 80% are singletons; the top ten hold around 4.9%. Time point of the sample: week 5, during vaccination. Vaccination comprised doses that each held 300 ug of mutant IDH1 20-mer peptide, plus topical imiquimod. The sample here was PBMCs, taken from a glioma patient whose treatment included an IDH1 peptide vaccine. The receptors originated from a man aged 50 or older with glioma.

This clone was detected once. V is TRBV5-6 and J is TRBJ2-5, with TRBD1 matching over 8 bases. After removal of 5 bases from V and 5 bases from J, the junction contained 8 bases not matched to a gene. In germline, CDR1 is SGHDT, CDR2 YYEEEE. This CDR3 has 14 amino acids. The chain's CDR3 is CASSLTGGGETQYF. The CDR3 DNA sequence: TGTGCCAGCAGTCTCACAGGGGGTGGGGAGACCCAGTACTTC.

This clone came up a few times. J is TRBJ2-3 and V is TRBV6-1; TRBD1 agrees at 10 bases. Germline CDR1 MNHNS, CDR2 SASEGT. This CDR3 has 18 amino acids. V trimming: 4 bases; J trimming: 2 bases; junction bases outside the gene matches: 12. CDR3 region: CASSVVGTGAYLTDTQYF. CDR3 bases: TGTGCCAGCAGTGTTGTAGGGACAGGGGCCTACCTCACAGATACGCAGTATTTT.

In this sample, this clone turned up a few times. This sequence joins TRBV4-1 and TRBJ1-4; maybe TRBD1 (5 bases). V was shortened by 4 bases and J by 2 bases, with 11 bases between the two germline ends. The germline gives CDR1 MGHRA, CDR2 YSYEKL. This CDR3 comprises 15 residues. CDR3 coding DNA: TGCGCCAGCAGCCTCCTCGAGGGGACTAATGAAAAACTGTTTTTT. This translates into CASSLLEGTNEKLFF.

This clone was picked up a small number of times. The chain joins TRBV2 to TRBJ1-1; a weak D match, TRBD1 (6 bases). In germline, CDR1 is SNHLY, CDR2 FYNNEI. The CDR3 is made up of 14 amino acids. Trimming removed 6 bases from V and 1 base from J, with 12 bases in between. This CDR3 reads CASSGDRRNTEAFF. CDR3 sequence (DNA): TGTGCCAGCAGCGGAGACAGGAGGAACACTGAAGCTTTCTTT.

This clone was counted a single time. The CDR3 DNA reads as TGTGCCAGCTCCCCCGGGACGGTCTATGGCTACACCTTC. Protein sequence: CASSPGTVYGYTF. J is TRBJ1-2 and V is TRBV11-2; D perhaps matches TRBD1 (5 bases). V lost 8 bases and J lost 4, with 14 bases in between. The germline V gene has CDR1 SGHAT and CDR2 FQNNGV. CDR3 size: 13 residues.